These T cell receptor beta chains were read from a single sample in a study of blood T cell repertoires in COVID-19. The protocol was immunoSEQ multiplex PCR, while the TCRdb copy is restricted to in-frame clones and leaves out a portion. The profile shows about 110,000 clones, approximately 79% of them singletons. The specimen was peripheral blood. The receptors stem from an elderly woman with active or convalescent COVID-19. Both conserved end residues are part of each CDR3. D genes are given only for firm matches. The size of a clone is reported for some rows only, either as once, few or many, or as a class for expanded clones.

j_gene	v_gene	abundance	d_gene	CDR3aa	CDR3nt
TRBJ1-1	TRBV10-2	-	-	CASSEFERTEAFF	TGCGCCAGCAGTGAGTTTGAGAGGACTGAAGCTTTCTTT
TRBJ1-2	TRBV7-2	few	-	CASSLARGPNGNGYTF	TGTGCCAGCAGCTTAGCGCGGGGCCCCAACGGGAATGGCTACACCTTC
TRBJ2-1	TRBV18	-	TRBD2	CASSPTSGSWDNEQFF	TGTGCCAGCTCCCCGACTAGCGGGAGCTGGGACAATGAGCAGTTCTTC
TRBJ1-1	TRBV7-7	-	-	CASSAELNTEAFF	TGTGCTAGCAGCGCGGAGTTGAACACTGAAGCTTTCTTT
TRBJ1-1	TRBV18	-	-	CASSREDRNTEAFF	TGTGCCAGCTCAAGAGAGGACAGAAACACTGAAGCTTTCTTT
TRBJ1-4	TRBV18	-	-	CASSPAVQGASTNEKLFF	TGTGCCAGCTCACCCGCAGTACAGGGAGCTTCAACTAATGAAAAACTGTTTTTT
TRBJ1-2	TRBV2	-	-	CASRLQGNYTF	TGTGCCAGCAGGTTACAGGGAAACTACACCTTC
TRBJ2-1	TRBV20-1	-	-	CSEAAYNEQFF	TGCAGTGAGGCGGCCTACAATGAGCAGTTCTTC
TRBJ2-1	TRBV13	-	TRBD2	CASSLSLLADLNYNEQFF	TGTGCCAGCAGCTTAAGCTTACTAGCGGACTTGAACTACAATGAGCAGTTCTTC
TRBJ2-2	TRBV6-2/TRBV6-3	-	TRBD2	CASSYPPLWVRGRSTGELFF	TGTGCCAGCAGTTACCCCCCCCTATGGGTTCGCGGGAGGTCCACCGGGGAGCTGTTTTTT
TRBJ1-5	TRBV12-5	-	-	CASGTTLTTPGQIPWPDNQPQHF	TGTGCTAGTGGCACAACACTCACAACCCCTGGGCAGATACCATGGCCTGACAATCAGCCCCAGCATTTT
TRBJ1-2	TRBV6-2/TRBV6-3	-	TRBD1	CASSFRDRGLRSGYTF	TGTGCCAGCAGTTTCCGGGACAGGGGCCTCCGCTCGGGCTACACCTTC
TRBJ2-7	TRBV19	-	TRBD2	CASSRPGLAPYEQYF	TGTGCCAGTAGTAGACCGGGACTAGCGCCCTACGAGCAGTACTTC
TRBJ2-1	TRBV28	-	-	CASTRADRLLDEQFF	TGTGCCAGCACCAGAGCTGACAGGCTTCTAGATGAGCAGTTCTTC
TRBJ2-1	TRBV18	-	-	CASSPIATPGNEQFF	TGTGCCAGCTCACCGATCGCGACGCCGGGCAATGAGCAGTTCTTC
TRBJ2-2	TRBV28	-	-	CASSTLASKLFF	TGTGCCAGCAGTACCTTGGCTAGCAAGCTGTTTTTT
TRBJ1-4	TRBV7-8	-	-	CASSLGGQYNEKLFF	TGTGCCAGCAGCTTAGGGGGGCAGTATAATGAAAAACTGTTTTTT
TRBJ1-1	TRBV18	-	-	CASSPPYNRNTEAFF	TGTGCCAGCTCACCACCTTATAACAGGAACACTGAAGCTTTCTTT
TRBJ2-7	TRBV1	-	-	CTSSRPWLAYEQYF	TGCACCAGCAGCCGACCCTGGCTAGCCTACGAGCAGTACTTC
TRBJ2-1	TRBV7-9	-	TRBD2	CASSLAPSGSYNEQFF	TGTGCCAGCAGCTTAGCACCTAGCGGGAGCTACAATGAGCAGTTCTTC
TRBJ1-1	TRBV29-1	once	-	CSVEDTGSNTEAFF	TGCAGCGTTGAAGATACAGGATCGAACACTGAAGCTTTCTTT
TRBJ1-2	TRBV12-3/TRBV12-4	-	-	CASSLGRAYGYTF	TGTGCCAGCAGTTTAGGGAGGGCATATGGCTACACCTTC
TRBJ2-1	TRBV9	few	TRBD1	CASSVGGQQTNEQFF	TGTGCCAGCAGCGTAGGGGGACAGCAAACCAATGAGCAGTTCTTC
TRBJ1-6	TRBV9	-	-	CASSVNSRDSPLHF	TGTGCCAGCAGCGTAAACTCCAGGGATTCACCCCTCCACTTT
TRBJ1-5	TRBV15	-	-	CATSRDIDQPQHF	TGTGCCACCAGCAGAGATATAGATCAGCCCCAGCATTTT
TRBJ2-3	TRBV5-1	once	-	CASSLVVDTQYF	TGCGCCAGCAGCTTGGTAGTAGATACGCAGTATTTT
TRBJ1-1	TRBV12-3/TRBV12-4	-	TRBD1	CASKTGVWGEAFF	TGTGCCAGCAAGACAGGGGTATGGGGTGAAGCTTTCTTT
TRBJ2-7	TRBV7-9	-	-	CASSHVDNPYEQYF	TGTGCCAGCAGCCATGTTGACAATCCCTACGAGCAGTACTTC
TRBJ1-4	TRBV7-2	-	-	CASSRGTGEKLFF	TGTGCCAGCAGCCGGGGTACGGGTGAAAAACTGTTTTTT
TRBJ1-4	TRBV10-3	-	TRBD1	CAISEGQGASSEKLFF	TGTGCCATCAGTGAGGGACAGGGGGCGAGTAGTGAAAAACTGTTTTTT
TRBJ1-2	TRBV6-5	-	TRBD1	CASSYSWTGAYGYTF	TGTGCCAGCAGTTACTCCTGGACAGGGGCCTATGGCTACACCTTC
TRBJ2-3	TRBV6-5	-	-	CASSFSERTVPQYF	TGTGCCAGCAGTTTCTCAGAAAGGACTGTCCCGCAGTATTTT
TRBJ1-2	TRBV29-1	-	-	CSVEDRGRGNNYGYTF	TGCAGCGTTGAAGATCGGGGGAGAGGGAACAACTATGGCTACACCTTC
TRBJ2-7	TRBV28	-	-	CASTTGSGAREQYF	TGTGCCAGCACCACAGGGTCGGGTGCTCGCGAGCAGTACTTC
TRBJ1-2	TRBV6-5	few	-	CASSAGGGLRYGYTF	TGTGCCAGCAGCGCCGGCGGGGGGCTACGCTATGGCTACACCTTC
TRBJ1-6	TRBV19	-	-	CASSISGHEGPPLHF	TGTGCCAGTAGTATCTCAGGACACGAAGGGCCACCCCTCCACTTT
TRBJ2-7	TRBV6-5	-	TRBD1	CASSYRQGLYEQYF	TGTGCCAGCAGTTACCGACAGGGTTTATACGAGCAGTACTTC
TRBJ2-2	TRBV7-9	-	-	CASRRDLNTGELFF	TGTGCCAGCAGACGGGACTTAAACACCGGGGAGCTGTTTTTT
TRBJ1-2	TRBV3-1/TRBV3-2	once	-	CASSHLDRLNYGYTF	TGTGCCAGCAGCCACCTGGACAGACTTAACTATGGCTACACCTTC
TRBJ2-2	TRBV6-2/TRBV6-3	-	TRBD2	CASSYVGRAHPGELFF	TGTGCCAGCAGTTACGTCGGGAGGGCCCATCCCGGGGAGCTGTTTTTT
TRBJ2-1	TRBV6-2/TRBV6-3	once	TRBD1	CASSYSVGRGHYNEQFF	TGTGCCAGCAGTTACTCAGTGGGCAGGGGGCATTACAATGAGCAGTTCTTC
TRBJ2-1	TRBV14	-	-	CASSQAGIYNEQFF	TGTGCCAGCAGCCAAGCGGGTATCTACAATGAGCAGTTCTTC
TRBJ1-4	TRBV18	-	-	CASRGQTNEKLFF	TGTGCCAGCCGCGGGCAGACTAATGAAAAACTGTTTTTT
TRBJ2-1	TRBV29-1	-	-	CSVLYNLGEQFF	TGCAGCGTCCTGTACAATCTAGGTGAGCAGTTCTTC
TRBJ1-1	TRBV18	once	-	CASSPRAGAPNTEAFF	TGTGCCAGCTCACCACGGGCAGGGGCCCCGAACACTGAAGCTTTCTTT
TRBJ2-1	TRBV14	-	-	CASSQVRDFDNEQFF	TGTGCCAGCAGCCAAGTTCGGGATTTCGACAATGAGCAGTTCTTC
TRBJ2-2	TRBV5-1	-	TRBD1	CASKPGQNSGELFF	TGCGCCAGCAAGCCGGGACAGAATTCCGGGGAGCTGTTTTTT
TRBJ1-2	TRBV3-1/TRBV3-2	-	TRBD1	CASSHRGLEYGYTF	TGTGCCAGCAGCCACAGGGGGCTGGAGTATGGCTACACCTTC
TRBJ1-3	TRBV18	-	-	CASSPRTGARNTIYF	TGTGCCAGCTCACCACGCACAGGAGCCCGGAACACCATATATTTT
TRBJ1-5	TRBV7-8	-	-	CASSPTTGFGSNQPQHF	TGTGCCAGCAGCCCAACGACCGGGTTCGGAAGCAATCAGCCCCAGCATTTT
TRBJ1-6	TRBV5-1	few	TRBD1	CASSLSGQDLSPLHF	TGCGCCAGCAGCTTGTCGGGACAGGATTTATCACCCCTCCACTTT
TRBJ1-3	TRBV4-2	many	-	CASSQVTGSSGNTIYF	TGTGCCAGCAGCCAAGTCACGGGGAGCTCTGGAAACACCATATATTTT
TRBJ2-5	TRBV7-9	-	TRBD2	CASMPRISGSQETQYF	TGTGCCAGCATGCCTCGAATTAGCGGGAGCCAGGAGACCCAGTACTTC
TRBJ1-5	TRBV6-6	once	TRBD1	CASSLHRDRAQQPQHF	TGTGCCAGCAGTCTTCACCGGGACAGGGCGCAGCAGCCCCAGCATTTT
TRBJ1-1	TRBV5-8	-	TRBD1	CASRGPGQGPNTEAFF	TGTGCCAGCAGAGGGCCGGGACAGGGACCTAACACTGAAGCTTTCTTT
TRBJ1-6	TRBV7-8	-	-	CASSPRGVPLHF	TGTGCCAGCAGCCCTCGGGGGGTACCCCTCCACTTT